Only a few counts were recorded for the clone carrying this TCR beta chain. Assay: immunoSEQ multiplex PCR; the TCRdb copy retains only in-frame clones and omits some. This sample carries roughly 380,000 clones, about 89% of them seen once, and the ten largest clones take around 1.5%. During active infection, Seattle patients enrolled and were then monitored through disease. After removal of 9 bases from V and 0 bases from J, the junction contained 1 base not matched to a gene. Germline V gene sequence: CDR1 SNHLY, CDR2 FYNNEI. This CDR3 has 12 amino acids. The data belong to a study of blood T cell repertoires in COVID-19. For the study at large: Sample material is recorded as cDNA or gDNA derived from T cells, B-cell-depleted T cells, or PBMCs.

The source is a woman aged 40 to 50 with COVID-19, enrolled during active disease. Sequenced input: peripheral blood. The chain links TRBV2 to TRBJ1-1, with TRBD1 matching 7 bases. CDR3 in amino acids: CARGQMNTEAFF. The CDR3 bases are TGTGCCAGGGGACAGATGAACACTGAAGCTTTCTTT.